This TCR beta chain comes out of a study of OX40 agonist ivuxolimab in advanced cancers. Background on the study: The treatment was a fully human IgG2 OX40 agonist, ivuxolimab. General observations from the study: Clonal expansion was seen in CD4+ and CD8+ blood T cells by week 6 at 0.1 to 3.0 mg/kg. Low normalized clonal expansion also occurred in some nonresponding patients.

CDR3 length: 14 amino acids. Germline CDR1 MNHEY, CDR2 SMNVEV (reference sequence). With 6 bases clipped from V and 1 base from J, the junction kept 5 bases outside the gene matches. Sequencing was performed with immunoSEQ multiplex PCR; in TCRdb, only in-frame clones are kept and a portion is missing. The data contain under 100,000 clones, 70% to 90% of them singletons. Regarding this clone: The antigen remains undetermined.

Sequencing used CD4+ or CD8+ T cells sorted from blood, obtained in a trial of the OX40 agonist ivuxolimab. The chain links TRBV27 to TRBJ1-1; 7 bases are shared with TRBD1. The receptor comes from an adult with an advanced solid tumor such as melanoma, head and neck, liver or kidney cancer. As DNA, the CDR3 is TGTGCCAGCAGGTTACAGGGGAGGAACACTGAAGCTTTCTTT. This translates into CASRLQGRNTEAFF.